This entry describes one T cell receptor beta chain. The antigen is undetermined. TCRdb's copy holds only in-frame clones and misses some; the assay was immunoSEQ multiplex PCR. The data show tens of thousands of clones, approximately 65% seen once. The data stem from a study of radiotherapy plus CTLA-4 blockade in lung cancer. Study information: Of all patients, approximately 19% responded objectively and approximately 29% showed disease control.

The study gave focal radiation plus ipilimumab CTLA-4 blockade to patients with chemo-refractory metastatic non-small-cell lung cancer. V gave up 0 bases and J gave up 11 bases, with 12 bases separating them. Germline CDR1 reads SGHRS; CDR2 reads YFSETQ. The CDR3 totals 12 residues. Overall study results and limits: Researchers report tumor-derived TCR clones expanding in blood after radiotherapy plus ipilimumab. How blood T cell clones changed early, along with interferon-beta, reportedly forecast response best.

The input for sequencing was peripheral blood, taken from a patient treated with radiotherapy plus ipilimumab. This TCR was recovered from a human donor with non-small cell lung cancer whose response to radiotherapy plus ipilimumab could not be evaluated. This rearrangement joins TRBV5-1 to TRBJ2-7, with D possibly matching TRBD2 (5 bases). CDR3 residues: CASSLAGSGKYF. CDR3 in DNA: TGCGCCAGCAGCTTGGCTGGGTCGGGAAAGTACTTC. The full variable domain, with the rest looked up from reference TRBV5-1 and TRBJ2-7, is KAGVTQTPRYLIKTRGQQVTLSCSPISGHRSVSWYQQTPGQGLQFLFEYFSETQRNKGNFPGRFSGRQFSNSRSEMNVSTLELGDSALYLCASSLAGSGKYFGPGTRLTVT.